What follows are 10 T cell receptor beta chains derived from one specimen sequenced in a study of control samples from healthy donors and cancer patients. Sequencing was performed with immunoSEQ multiplex PCR; in TCRdb, only in-frame clones are kept and a portion is missing. The sample has about 84,000 clones; 91% are singletons. The sequenced sample consisted of blood. The receptors were sampled from a man aged 25 to 40 in good health.

This clone was observed a single time. V is TRBV30 and J is TRBJ1-2; no clear D gene. The CDR3 runs 12 residues. Germline CDR1 GTSNPN, CDR2 SVGIG (reference sequence). V lost 2 bases to trimming and J lost 0 bases, with 4 bases between them. For the CDR3, the DNA is TGTGCCTGGAGTCCGGCTAACTATGGCTACACCTTC. Translated: CAWSPANYGYTF.

This clone occurred once. The rearrangement links TRBV24-1 to TRBJ1-4; TRBD1 matches at 10 bases. V gave up 6 bases and J gave up 1 base; unmatched junction bases: 16. Looked up from germline, CDR1 is KGHDR and CDR2 is SFDVKD. There are 20 residues in the CDR3. The CDR3 region has the DNA TGTGCCACCAGTCCGCCGACAGGGGGCGAGGTTGGGATAACTAATGAAAAACTGTTTTTT. Translation gives CATSPPTGGEVGITNEKLFF.

This rearrangement joins TRBV7-9 to TRBJ1-4, with 7 bases that match TRBD1. Germline CDR1 is SEHNR and CDR2 is FQNEAQ (reference sequence). The CDR3 covers 17 residues. V trimming: 5 bases; J trimming: 4 bases; junction bases outside the gene matches: 13. The CDR3 reads CASSHKIQGQGNEKLFF. CDR3 DNA sequence: TGTGCCAGCAGCCATAAAATACAGGGGCAGGGTAATGAAAAACTGTTTTTT.

The CDR3 coding sequence is TGTGCCAGCAGCCCAACTAGTGTAGGTGAGCAGTTCTTC. As protein: CASSPTSVGEQFF. The chain employs TRBV7-2 and TRBJ2-1; D perhaps matches TRBD2 (5 bases). The germline gives CDR1 SGHTA, CDR2 FQGNSA. The V and J ends lost 5 bases and 9 bases respectively, with 14 bases between them. This CDR3 is built from 13 residues. Full variable domain (rest looked up from reference TRBV7-2 and TRBJ2-1): GAGVSQSPSNKVTEKGKDVELRCDPISGHTALYWYRQSLGQGLEFLIYFQGNSAPDKSGLPSDRFSAERTGGSVSTLTIQRTQQEDSAVYLCASSPTSVGEQFFGPGTRLTVL.

This chain links TRBV7-2 with TRBJ2-4, with D perhaps assigned TRBD1 or TRBD2 (5 bases each). This CDR3 comprises 13 residues. Germline CDR1 is SGHTA and CDR2 is FQGNSA. Trimming removed 6 bases at V and 7 bases at J, with 13 bases between. The CDR3 DNA follows: TGTGCCAGCAGAAATCCGGGACCTAACATTCAGTACTTC. This sequence encodes CASRNPGPNIQYF.

The chain couples TRBV7-9 to TRBJ2-7; D is perhaps TRBD1 (5 bases). Germline V gives CDR1 SEHNR, CDR2 FQNEAQ (reference sequence). The CDR3 sequence is 12 residues long. V was pared by 5 bases and J by 5 bases, with 10 bases between. In nucleotides, the CDR3 is TGTGCCAGCAGCCTAGGGGTACACGAGCAGTACTTC. This sequence encodes CASSLGVHEQYF.

The chain combines TRBV14 with TRBJ1-6; D not certain. The CDR3 runs 15 residues. CDR1 and CDR2 (germline): SGHDN, FVKESK. The V end lost 1 base, the J end lost 10 bases, and 14 bases lay between the germline ends. CDR3 protein: CASSQGQAPGSPLHF. CDR3 sequence (DNA): TGTGCCAGCAGCCAAGGGCAAGCCCCAGGATCACCCCTCCACTTT.

V is TRBV7-9 and J is TRBJ1-5; tentative D call: TRBD1 (5 bases). V was trimmed by 1 base and J by 5 bases, leaving 15 bases between them. Germline loops: CDR1 SEHNR, CDR2 FQNEAQ (reference sequence). The CDR3 spans 16 residues. In DNA form, the CDR3 reads TGTGCCAGCAGCTTAGGCAGGGCAGACACGGATCAGCCCCAGCATTTT. Residues: CASSLGRADTDQPQHF.

This clone was detected once. The chain joins TRBV7-8 to TRBJ2-5; 11 bases are shared with TRBD1. In germline, CDR1 is SGHVS, CDR2 FQNEAQ. The CDR3 covers 17 residues. After removal of 2 bases from V and 6 bases from J, the junction contained 11 bases not matched to a gene. In DNA, the CDR3 is TGTGCCAGCAGCTTACGGTCGCCGGGACAGGGGGAAAAGACCCAGTACTTC. Residues: CASSLRSPGQGEKTQYF.

The V call is TRBV14, the J call TRBJ2-2; D is unresolved. V lost 3 bases and J 0 bases, leaving 2 bases between the germline ends. The germline CDR1 and CDR2 sequences are SGHDN and FVKESK. The CDR3 runs 13 residues. The CDR3 sequence: CASSQTNTGELFF. CDR3 bases: TGTGCCAGCAGCCAGACGAACACCGGGGAGCTGTTTTTT. The full variable domain, completed using reference TRBV14 and TRBJ2-2, is EAGVTQFPSHSVIEKGQTVTLRCDPISGHDNLYWYRRVMGKEIKFLLHFVKESKQDESGMPNNRFLAERTGGTYSTLKVQPAELEDSGVYFCASSQTNTGELFFGEGSRLTVL.